This T cell receptor (beta chain) was documented in a study of blood T cell repertoires in COVID-19. There are 13 residues in the CDR3. Trimming left V 5 bases short and J 4 bases short, with 9 bases between. Libraries were prepared by immunoSEQ multiplex PCR; TCRdb keeps only in-frame clonotypes and omits some of them. Among 35,000 to 40,000 clones listed, nearly 90% were seen once. In this sample, this clone turned up a few times. This receptor was taken from a man between 60 and 75 years old with active COVID-19. Sequencing was carried out using peripheral blood. This chain uses TRBV12-3 or TRBV12-4 with TRBJ1-3, with D uncertain. The CDR3 sequence is CASSRREGNTIYF. CDR3 nucleotides: TGTGCCAGCAGTCGACGGGAAGGAAACACCATATATTTT.